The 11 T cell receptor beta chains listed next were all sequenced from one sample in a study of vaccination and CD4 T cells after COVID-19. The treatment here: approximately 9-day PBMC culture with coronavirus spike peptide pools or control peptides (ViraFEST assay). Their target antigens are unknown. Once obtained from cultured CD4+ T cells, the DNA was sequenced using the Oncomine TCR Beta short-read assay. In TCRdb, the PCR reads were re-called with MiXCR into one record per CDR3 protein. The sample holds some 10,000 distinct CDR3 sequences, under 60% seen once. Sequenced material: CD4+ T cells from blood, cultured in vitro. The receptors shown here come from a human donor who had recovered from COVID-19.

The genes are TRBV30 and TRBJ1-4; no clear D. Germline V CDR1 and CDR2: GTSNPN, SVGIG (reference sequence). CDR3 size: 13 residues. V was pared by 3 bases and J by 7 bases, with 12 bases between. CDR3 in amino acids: CAWRTGRGEKLFF. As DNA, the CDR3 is TGTGCCTGGAGAACCGGACGGGGTGAAAAACTGTTTTTT.

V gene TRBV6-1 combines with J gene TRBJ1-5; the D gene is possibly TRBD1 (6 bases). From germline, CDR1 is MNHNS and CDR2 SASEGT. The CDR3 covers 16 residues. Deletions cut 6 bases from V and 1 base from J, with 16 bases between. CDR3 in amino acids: CASRPTTGRSNQPQHF. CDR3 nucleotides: TGTGCCAGCAGACCCACTACAGGGCGCAGCAATCAGCCCCAGCATTTT.

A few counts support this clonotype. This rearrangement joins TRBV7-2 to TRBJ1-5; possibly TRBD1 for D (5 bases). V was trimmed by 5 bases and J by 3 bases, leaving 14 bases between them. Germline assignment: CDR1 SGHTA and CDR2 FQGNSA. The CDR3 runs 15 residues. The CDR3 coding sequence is TGTGCCAGCAGCCCGCACGGGACGGACAATCAGCCCCAGCATTTT. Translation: CASSPHGTDNQPQHF.

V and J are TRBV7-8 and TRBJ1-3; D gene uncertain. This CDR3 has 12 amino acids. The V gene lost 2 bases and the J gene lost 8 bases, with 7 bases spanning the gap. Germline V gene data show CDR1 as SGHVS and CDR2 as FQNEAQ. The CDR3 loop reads CASSLRTDTIYF. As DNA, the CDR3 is TGTGCCAGCAGCTTAAGAACGGACACCATATATTTT.

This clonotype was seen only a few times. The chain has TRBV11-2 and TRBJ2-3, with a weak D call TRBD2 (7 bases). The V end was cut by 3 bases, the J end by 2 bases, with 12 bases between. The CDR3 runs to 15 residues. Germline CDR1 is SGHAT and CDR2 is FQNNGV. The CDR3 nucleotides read TGTGCCAGCAGCTTGAGGGGGGGGTACACAGATACGCAGTATTTT. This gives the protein CASSLRGGYTDTQYF.

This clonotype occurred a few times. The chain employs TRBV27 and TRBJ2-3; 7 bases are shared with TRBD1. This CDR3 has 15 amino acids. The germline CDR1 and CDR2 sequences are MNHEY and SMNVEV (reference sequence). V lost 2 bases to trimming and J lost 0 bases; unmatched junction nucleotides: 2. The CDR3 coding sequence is TGTGCCAGCAGTTTAAGGGGGCCTAGCACAGATACGCAGTATTTT. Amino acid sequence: CASSLRGPSTDTQYF.

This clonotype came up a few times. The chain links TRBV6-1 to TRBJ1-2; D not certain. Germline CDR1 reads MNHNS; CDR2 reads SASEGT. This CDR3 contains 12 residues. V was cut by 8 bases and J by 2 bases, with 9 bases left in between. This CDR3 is CASLRENYGYTF. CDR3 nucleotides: TGTGCCAGCTTAAGGGAAAACTATGGCTACACCTTC.

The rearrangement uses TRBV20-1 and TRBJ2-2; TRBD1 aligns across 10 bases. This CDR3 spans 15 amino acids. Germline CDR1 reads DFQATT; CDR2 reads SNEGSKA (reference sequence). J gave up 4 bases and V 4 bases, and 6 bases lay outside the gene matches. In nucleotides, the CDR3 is TGCAGTGCTACCGACAGGGGGCGGGGCACCGGGGAGCTGTTTTTT. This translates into CSATDRGRGTGELFF.

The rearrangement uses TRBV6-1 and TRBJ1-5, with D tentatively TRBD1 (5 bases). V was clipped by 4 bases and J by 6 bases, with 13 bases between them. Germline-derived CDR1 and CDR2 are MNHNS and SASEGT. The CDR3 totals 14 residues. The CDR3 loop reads CASSAPAGGQPQHF. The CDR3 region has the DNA TGTGCCAGCAGTGCCCCCGCGGGGGGTCAGCCCCAGCATTTT.

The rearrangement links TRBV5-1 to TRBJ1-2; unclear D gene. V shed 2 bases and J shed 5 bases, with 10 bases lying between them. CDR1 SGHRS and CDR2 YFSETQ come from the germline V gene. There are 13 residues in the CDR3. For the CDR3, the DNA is TGCGCCAGCAGCTTCGAGGTCCAGTATGGCTACACCTTC. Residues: CASSFEVQYGYTF. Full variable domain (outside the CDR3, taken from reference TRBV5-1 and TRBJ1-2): KAGVTQTPRYLIKTRGQQVTLSCSPISGHRSVSWYQQTPGQGLQFLFEYFSETQRNKGNFPGRFSGRQFSNSRSEMNVSTLELGDSALYLCASSFEVQYGYTFGSGTRLTVV.

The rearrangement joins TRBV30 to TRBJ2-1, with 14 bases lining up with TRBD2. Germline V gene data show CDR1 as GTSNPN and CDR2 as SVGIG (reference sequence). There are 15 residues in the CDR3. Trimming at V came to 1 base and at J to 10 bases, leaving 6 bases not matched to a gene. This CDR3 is CAWSARLAGGPEQFF. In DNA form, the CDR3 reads TGTGCCTGGAGTGCGAGACTAGCGGGGGGGCCAGAGCAGTTCTTC.